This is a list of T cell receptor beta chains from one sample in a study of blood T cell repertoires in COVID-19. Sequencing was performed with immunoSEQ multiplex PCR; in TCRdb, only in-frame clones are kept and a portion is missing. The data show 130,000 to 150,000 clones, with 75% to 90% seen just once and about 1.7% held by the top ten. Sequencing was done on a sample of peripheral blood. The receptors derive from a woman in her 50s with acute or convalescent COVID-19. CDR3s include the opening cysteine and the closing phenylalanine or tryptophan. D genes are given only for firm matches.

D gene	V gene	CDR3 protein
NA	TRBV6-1	CASSEYLPAAAEAFF
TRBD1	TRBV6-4	CASSRDGTGGADTQYF
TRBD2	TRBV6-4	CASSAGTRADTQYF
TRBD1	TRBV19	CASSITQGGYFSTDTQYF
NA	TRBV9	CASSVGLGETQYF
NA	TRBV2	CASSRAYNEQFF
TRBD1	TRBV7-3	CASSSYRGQYYEQYF
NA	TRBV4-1	CATSYSREFGNTIYF
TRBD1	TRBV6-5	CASSQSDRVYGYTF
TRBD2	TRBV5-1	CASSSVAGGQGETQYF
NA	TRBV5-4	CASSLPGAYNYGYTF
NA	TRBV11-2	CASSLLRSGNTIYF
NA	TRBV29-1	CSVEQGYNEQFF
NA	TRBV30	CAWSRVGVAGNTIYF
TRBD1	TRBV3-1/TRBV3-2	CASSRRPGTDEQYF
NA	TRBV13	CASSLGARRAEAFF
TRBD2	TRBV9	CASSVGTGGIQETQYF
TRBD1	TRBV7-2	CASSGQALGNWPQHF
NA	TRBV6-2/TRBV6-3	CASSLSATPLNTEAFF
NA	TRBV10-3	CAISEWRDGNTEAFF
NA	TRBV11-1	CASSLVERSSYEQYF
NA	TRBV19	CASSIGQLQETQYF
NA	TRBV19	CASSVTPGNTIYF
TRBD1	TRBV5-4	CASSPHQGAIPGELFF
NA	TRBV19	CASTLNTGTYEQYF